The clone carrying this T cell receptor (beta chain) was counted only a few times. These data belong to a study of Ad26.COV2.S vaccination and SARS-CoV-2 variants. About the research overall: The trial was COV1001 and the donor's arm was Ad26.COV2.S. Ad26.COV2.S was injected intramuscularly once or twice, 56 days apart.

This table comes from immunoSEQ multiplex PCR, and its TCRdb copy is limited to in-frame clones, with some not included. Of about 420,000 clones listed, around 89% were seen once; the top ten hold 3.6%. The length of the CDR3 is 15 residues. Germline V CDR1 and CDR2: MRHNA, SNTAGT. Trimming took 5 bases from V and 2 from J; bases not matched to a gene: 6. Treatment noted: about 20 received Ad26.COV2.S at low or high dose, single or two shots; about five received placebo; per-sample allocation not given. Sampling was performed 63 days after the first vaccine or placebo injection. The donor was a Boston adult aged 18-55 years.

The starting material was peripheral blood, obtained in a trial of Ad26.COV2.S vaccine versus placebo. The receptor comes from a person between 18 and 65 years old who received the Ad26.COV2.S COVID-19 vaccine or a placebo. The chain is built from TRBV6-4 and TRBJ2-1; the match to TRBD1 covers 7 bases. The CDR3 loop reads CASSPDRDTYNEQFF. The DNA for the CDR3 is TGTGCCAGCAGTCCTGACAGGGACACCTACAATGAGCAGTTCTTC.